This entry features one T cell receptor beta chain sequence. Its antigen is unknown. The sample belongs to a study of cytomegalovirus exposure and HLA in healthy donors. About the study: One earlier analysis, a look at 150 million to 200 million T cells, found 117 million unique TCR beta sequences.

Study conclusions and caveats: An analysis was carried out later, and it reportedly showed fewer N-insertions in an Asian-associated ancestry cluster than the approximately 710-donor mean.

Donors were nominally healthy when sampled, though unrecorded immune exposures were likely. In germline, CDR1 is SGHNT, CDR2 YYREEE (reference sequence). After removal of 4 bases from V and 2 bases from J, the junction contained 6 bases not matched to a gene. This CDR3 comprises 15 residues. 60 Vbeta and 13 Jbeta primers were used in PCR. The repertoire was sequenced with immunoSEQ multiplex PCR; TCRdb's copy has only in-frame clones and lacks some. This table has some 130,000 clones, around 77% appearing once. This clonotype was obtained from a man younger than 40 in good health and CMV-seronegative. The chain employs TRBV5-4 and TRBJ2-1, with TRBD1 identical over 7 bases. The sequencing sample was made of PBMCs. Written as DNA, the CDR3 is TGTGCCAGCAGCCTGGGACAGTCACCCTACAATGAGCAGTTCTTC. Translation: CASSLGQSPYNEQFF.